These T cell receptor beta chains were read from a single sample in a study of a mutant IDH1 vaccine in newly diagnosed glioma. Using immunoSEQ multiplex PCR, the repertoire was profiled, and TCRdb retains in-frame clones only, with some absent. This sample has 50,000 or so clones; approximately 88% occur once, and the top ten carry around 4%. Antigens of these TCRs are unknown. The sample was PBMCs, taken from a glioma patient whose treatment included an IDH1 peptide vaccine. Receptor source: a woman in her 30s with glioma. Some clones in this sample may be carry-over from other donors' samples. CDR3s include the opening cysteine and the closing phenylalanine or tryptophan. Fields, in order: J gene, D gene, CDR3 length, V gene, CDR3 DNA, CDR3 protein. A D gene is named only where the DNA matches it firmly.

TRBJ2-3 | . | 12 | TRBV19 | TGTGCCAGTAGTGCGGATATAGATACGCAGTATTTT | CASSADIDTQYF
TRBJ2-7 | . | 14 | TRBV9 | TGTGCCAGCAGCGTAGGCGGCAGCTCCTACGAGCAGTACTTC | CASSVGGSSYEQYF
TRBJ2-1 | TRBD2 | 16 | TRBV11-2 | TGTGCCAGCAGCTTCCTCTCAGCGGGAGGGTACAATGAGCAGTTCTTC | CASSFLSAGGYNEQFF
TRBJ2-2 | . | 17 | TRBV2 | TGTGCCAGCAGGGACCCGGGGGCGGTCGGGTACACCGGGGAGCTGTTTTTT | CASRDPGAVGYTGELFF
TRBJ2-7 | . | 14 | TRBV9 | TGTGCCAGCAGCGCCTTCCAGGGCGCTTACGAGCAGTACTTC | CASSAFQGAYEQYF
TRBJ1-5 | . | 13 | TRBV5-5 | TGTGCCAGCAGCTTGGCGGAGGGGTCGCCCCAGCATTTT | CASSLAEGSPQHF
TRBJ2-7 | . | 15 | TRBV7-6 | TGTGCCAGCAGCTTAGCACAGGGGGGGGCCTACGAGCAGTACTTC | CASSLAQGGAYEQYF
TRBJ2-5 | . | 8 | TRBV6-1 | TGTGCCAGCAGCCATCAGTACTTC | CASSHQYF
TRBJ2-1 | TRBD1 | 14 | TRBV5-1 | TGCGCCAGCAGCTCGGGACAGGAATACAATGAGCAGTTCTTC | CASSSGQEYNEQFF
TRBJ2-7 | . | 11 | TRBV2 | TGTGCCAGCAGTTCAGGTTACGAGCAGTACTTC | CASSSGYEQYF